This entry features one T cell receptor (beta chain) sequence. This sample is part of a study of blood T cell repertoires in COVID-19. This table comes from immunoSEQ multiplex PCR, and its TCRdb copy is limited to in-frame clones, with some not included. Altogether about 27,000 clones are present, roughly 66% being singletons, with the ten largest covering more than 7%. The CDR3 length is 16 residues. Germline V gives CDR1 SGHDT, CDR2 YYEEEE. Trimming took 2 bases from V and 3 from J, leaving 17 bases between them. The sequencing input was peripheral blood. The chain combines TRBV5-6 with TRBJ1-1; a weak D match, TRBD1 (5 bases). This TCR was sampled from a man in his fifties or sixties with active or convalescent COVID-19. For the CDR3, the DNA is TGTGCCAGCAGCTTTCGGCAGGGAAGGTTGGACACTGAAGCTTTCTTT. Translation: CASSFRQGRLDTEAFF.